This entry lists 5 T cell receptor beta chains sequenced from one sample in a study of spatial heterogeneity in lung cancer. Time point noted: sample taken at primary tumor resection. No cell sorting; template was whole RNA from tumor, lung tissue or PBMC. From the 5' RACE reads, TCRdb called clonotypes with MiXCR, one entry per CDR3 protein. This table has tens of thousands of distinct CDR3 sequences, 15% to 25% appearing once. This specimen consisted of PBMCs, obtained at surgery. The receptors originated from a male donor with early-stage non-small cell lung cancer.

This chain joins TRBV30 and TRBJ2-6; no firm D call. V lost 2 bases and J 1 base, leaving 6 bases between the germline ends. The V gene's germline CDR1 is GTSNPN and CDR2 SVGIG (reference sequence). The CDR3 sequence is 14 residues long. CDR3: CAWSWGSGANVLTF. CDR3 coding DNA: TGTGCCTGGAGTTGGGGATCTGGGGCCAACGTCCTGACTTTC.

This clonotype has a count of ten or more. The chain links TRBV12-3 or TRBV12-4 to TRBJ2-3; unclear D gene. This CDR3 region has 13 residues. Trimming removed 4 bases at V and 4 bases at J, with 9 bases between. The CDR3 DNA is TGTGCCAGCAGTTACCGCATTCCAGATACGCAGTATTTT. It is translated as CASSYRIPDTQYF.

This clonotype was observed a few times. The chain carries TRBV7-9 and TRBJ1-1; 11 positions agree with TRBD1. Looked up from germline, CDR1 is SEHNR and CDR2 is FQNEAQ (reference sequence). Trimming cost V 5 bases and J 4 bases; bases outside gene matches: 12. This CDR3 contains 17 residues. CDR3 bases: TGTGCCAGCAGCCCCGGGACAGGGGGAATTCGGAGCACTGAAGCTTTCTTT. Residues: CASSPGTGGIRSTEAFF.

The DNA of the CDR3 is TGTGCCAGCAGCCCCCGGGACAGGGCCTCCGAGCAGTTCTTC. It is translated as CASSPRDRASEQFF. The gene calls are TRBV7-3 and TRBJ2-1; 9 positions match TRBD1. V trimming: 5 bases; J trimming: 10 bases; junction bases outside the gene matches: 9. The CDR3 sequence is 14 residues long. Looked up from germline, CDR1 is SGHTA and CDR2 is FQGTGA.

In its sample, this clonotype was seen a few times. The chain uses TRBV20-1 and TRBJ2-3, with D hard to call. Trimming removed 0 bases from V and 11 bases from J, with 15 bases in between. Per the germline V gene, CDR1 is DFQATT and CDR2 is SNEGSKA (reference sequence). CDR3 size: 13 residues. CDR3 in DNA: TGCAGTGCTAGAGACCCCTACGGCAGTGGGCAGTATTTT. As protein: CSARDPYGSGQYF.